The rows below give T cell receptor beta chains drawn from one sample of a study of early T cells in non-severe SARS-CoV-2 infection. TCRdb called the 5' RACE reads again in MiXCR, with one record for every CDR3 protein. The sample has 45,000 to 55,000 distinct CDR3 sequences, around 6.5% seen once. Here the sequenced sample was whole blood, taken at baseline. The receptor source for this set is an adult who was a healthcare worker with PCR-confirmed SARS-CoV-2 infection or an uninfected control (not recorded which). Each CDR3 is given without its conserved first and last residue. Clone size, where shown, is once, few, many, or a class for clones that have expanded.

size,J,V,CDR3
-,TRBJ1-4,TRBV12-3/TRBV12-4,ASSLEGVGGKLF
-,TRBJ2-7,TRBV11-2,ASSLVENYEQY
many,TRBJ1-2,TRBV20-1,SARTGQGIYGYT
-,TRBJ1-2,TRBV5-1,ASSEGTGWIIYGYT
once,TRBJ2-7,TRBV6-2/TRBV6-3,ASRGFYEQY
-,TRBJ1-6,TRBV6-2/TRBV6-3,ASSYSIFSTPNSPLH
many,TRBJ2-3,TRBV12-3/TRBV12-4,ASTQSVADTQY
many,TRBJ1-5,TRBV24-1,ATSDLDRVNQPQH
many,TRBJ1-5,TRBV7-2,ASSLVGRGNQPQH
-,TRBJ2-3,TRBV20-1,SAGTGGVSTDTQY
few,TRBJ2-7,TRBV18,ASSPQGQGLDEQY
many,TRBJ1-4,TRBV7-2,ASSFWDNEKLF
many,TRBJ1-2,TRBV15,ATGQPNYGYT
few,TRBJ2-1,TRBV27,ASKGDVGAYNEQF
many,TRBJ1-2,TRBV30,AWSEAGGRGYT
many,TRBJ2-7,TRBV7-6,ASSNVEGGEQY
-,TRBJ1-1,TRBV28,ASSLARAEAF
many,TRBJ1-6,TRBV12-3/TRBV12-4,ASSLVPKNSPLH
many,TRBJ2-7,TRBV12-3/TRBV12-4,ASSLNRNEQY
few,TRBJ2-5,TRBV4-2,ASSQALAGGGETQY
-,TRBJ2-5,TRBV30,AWSVLGTAQETQY
-,TRBJ2-1,TRBV3-1,ASSQSSGGAYEQF
-,TRBJ1-1,TRBV6-4,ASSEWQGTEAF
many,TRBJ2-1,TRBV5-1,ASSLLAGGQNEQF
few,TRBJ2-7,TRBV20-1,SAREPTGRNYEQY